This T cell receptor beta chain is drawn from a study of shared clonotypes between healthy human individuals. Study-level findings and limits: In a handful of donors, around 5% of naive CD4 clonotypes appeared in common.

The CDR3 extends over 13 amino acids. The V gene lost 5 bases and the J gene lost 1 base, with 9 bases spanning the gap. Germline-derived CDR1 and CDR2 are LNHDA and SQIVND (reference sequence). In regard to this clone: The target antigen is unknown. Other DNA sequences from this sample encode an identical CDR3 as well.

Sorted-subset replicate PCRs used about 200 ng of genomic DNA. This amount corresponded to about 30,000 T cell genomes. Using immunoSEQ multiplex PCR, the repertoire was profiled, and TCRdb retains in-frame clones only, with some absent. Found here are about 1.1 million clones, approximately 80% of them singletons; the top ten hold approximately 0.5%. The sequence derives from a man aged 18 to 35 in good health. Some clones in this sample may be carry-over from other donors' samples. Sequenced: memory CD4+ T cells from PBMCs. The subset was: CD45RA-negative fraction. The chain uses TRBV19 and TRBJ2-7, with D uncertain. CDR3 nucleotide sequence: TGTGCCAGTAGTTTAGCCCCTTCCTACGAGCAGTACTTC. It is translated as CASSLAPSYEQYF.